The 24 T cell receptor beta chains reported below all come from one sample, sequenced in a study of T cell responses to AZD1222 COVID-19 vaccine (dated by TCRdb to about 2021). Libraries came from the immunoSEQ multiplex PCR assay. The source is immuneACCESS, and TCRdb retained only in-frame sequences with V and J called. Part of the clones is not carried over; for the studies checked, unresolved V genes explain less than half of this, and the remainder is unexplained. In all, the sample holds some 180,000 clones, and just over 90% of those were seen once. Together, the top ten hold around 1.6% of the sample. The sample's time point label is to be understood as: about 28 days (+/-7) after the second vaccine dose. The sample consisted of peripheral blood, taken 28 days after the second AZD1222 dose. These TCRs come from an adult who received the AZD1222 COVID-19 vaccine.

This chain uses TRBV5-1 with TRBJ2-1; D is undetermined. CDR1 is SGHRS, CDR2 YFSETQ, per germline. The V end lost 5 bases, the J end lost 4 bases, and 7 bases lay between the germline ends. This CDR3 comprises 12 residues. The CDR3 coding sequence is TGCGCCAGCAGGAGCGCTTACAATGAGCAGTTCTTC. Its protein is CASRSAYNEQFF.

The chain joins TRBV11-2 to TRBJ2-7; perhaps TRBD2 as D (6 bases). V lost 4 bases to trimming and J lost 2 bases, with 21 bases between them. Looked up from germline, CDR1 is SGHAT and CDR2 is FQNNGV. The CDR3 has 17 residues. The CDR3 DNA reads TGTGCCAGCAGCTCTTACTTAGCGGCGGGTAGGACCTACGAGCAGTACTTC. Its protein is CASSSYLAAGRTYEQYF. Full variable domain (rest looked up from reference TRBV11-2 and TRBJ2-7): EAGVAQSPRYKIIEKRQSVAFWCNPISGHATLYWYQQILGQGPKLLIQFQNNGVVDDSQLPKDRFSAERLKGVDSTLKIQPAKLEDSAVYLCASSSYLAAGRTYEQYFGPGTRLTVT.

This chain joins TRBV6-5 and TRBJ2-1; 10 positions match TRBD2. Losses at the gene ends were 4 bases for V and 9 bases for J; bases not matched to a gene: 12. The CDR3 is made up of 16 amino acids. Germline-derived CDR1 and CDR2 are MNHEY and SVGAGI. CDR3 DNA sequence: TGTGCCAGCAGTTTCATGGGAGCGGGGGGGCTGGGTGAGCAGTTCTTC. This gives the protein CASSFMGAGGLGEQFF.

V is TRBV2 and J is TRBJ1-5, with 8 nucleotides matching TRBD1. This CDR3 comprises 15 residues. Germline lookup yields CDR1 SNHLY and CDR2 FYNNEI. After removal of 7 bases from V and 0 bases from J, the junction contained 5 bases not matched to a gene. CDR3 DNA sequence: TGTGCCAGCAATCCCGGGACAGGTAGCAATCAGCCCCAGCATTTT. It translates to CASNPGTGSNQPQHF. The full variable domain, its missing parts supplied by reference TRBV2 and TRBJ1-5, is EPEVTQTPSHQVTQMGQEVILRCVPISNHLYFYWYRQILGQKVEFLVSFYNNEISEKSEIFDDQFSVERPDGSNFTLKIRSTKLEDSAMYFCASNPGTGSNQPQHFGDGTRLSIL.

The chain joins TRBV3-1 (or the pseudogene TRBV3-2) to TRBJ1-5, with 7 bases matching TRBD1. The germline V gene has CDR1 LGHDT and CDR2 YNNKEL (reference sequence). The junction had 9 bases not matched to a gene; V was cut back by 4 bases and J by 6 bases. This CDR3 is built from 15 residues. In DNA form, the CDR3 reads TGTGCCAGCAGCCCCCAACAGGGGAGAGGTCAGCCCCAGCATTTT. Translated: CASSPQQGRGQPQHF.

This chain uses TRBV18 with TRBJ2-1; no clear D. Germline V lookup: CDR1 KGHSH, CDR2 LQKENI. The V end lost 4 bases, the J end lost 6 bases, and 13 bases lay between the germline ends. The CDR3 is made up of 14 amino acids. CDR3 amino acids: CASSRTIIFNEQFF. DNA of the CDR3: TGTGCCAGCTCACGTACTATAATATTCAATGAGCAGTTCTTC.

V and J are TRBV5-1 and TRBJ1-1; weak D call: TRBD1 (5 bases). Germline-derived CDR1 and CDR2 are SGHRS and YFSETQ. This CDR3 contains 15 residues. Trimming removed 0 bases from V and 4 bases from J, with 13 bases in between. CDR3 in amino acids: CASSLGVGAGTEAFF. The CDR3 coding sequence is TGCGCCAGCAGCTTGGGAGTTGGGGCCGGCACTGAAGCTTTCTTT.

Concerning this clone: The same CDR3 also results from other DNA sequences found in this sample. CDR3 DNA sequence: TGTGCCTGGAGTGTACGGCAGGGATACGGCTACACCTTC. As protein: CAWSVRQGYGYTF. The rearrangement joins TRBV30 to TRBJ1-2; D may be TRBD1 (5 bases). V was shortened by 0 bases and J by 8 bases, with 13 bases between the two germline ends. The CDR3 has 13 amino acids. The germline gives CDR1 GTSNPN, CDR2 SVGIG (reference sequence).

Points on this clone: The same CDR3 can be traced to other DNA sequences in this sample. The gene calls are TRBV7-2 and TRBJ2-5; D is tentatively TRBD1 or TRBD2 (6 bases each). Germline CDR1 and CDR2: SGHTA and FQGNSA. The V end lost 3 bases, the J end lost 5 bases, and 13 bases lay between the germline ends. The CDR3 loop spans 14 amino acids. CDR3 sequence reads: CASSLGGRGETQYF. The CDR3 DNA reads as TGTGCCAGCAGCTTGGGGGGCCGCGGGGAGACCCAGTACTTC. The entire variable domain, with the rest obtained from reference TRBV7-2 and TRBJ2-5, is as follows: GAGVSQSPSNKVTEKGKDVELRCDPISGHTALYWYRQSLGQGLEFLIYFQGNSAPDKSGLPSDRFSAERTGGSVSTLTIQRTQQEDSAVYLCASSLGGRGETQYFGPGTRLLVL.

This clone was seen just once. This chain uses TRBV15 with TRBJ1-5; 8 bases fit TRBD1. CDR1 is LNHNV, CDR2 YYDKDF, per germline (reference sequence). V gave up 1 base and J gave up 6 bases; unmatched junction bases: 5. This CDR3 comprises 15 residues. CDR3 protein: CATSRGPGGRQPQHF. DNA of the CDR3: TGTGCCACCAGCAGAGGGCCAGGGGGCCGTCAGCCCCAGCATTTT.

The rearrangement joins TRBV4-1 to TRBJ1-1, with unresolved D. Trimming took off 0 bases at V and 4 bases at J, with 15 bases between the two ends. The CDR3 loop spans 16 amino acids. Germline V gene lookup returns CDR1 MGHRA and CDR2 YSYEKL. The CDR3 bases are TGCGCCAGCAGCCAAGATAAAAGACTGGAGGGCACTGAAGCTTTCTTT. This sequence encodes CASSQDKRLEGTEAFF.

The CDR3 nucleotides are TGTGCCAGCAGCCTAAATTCGGACAGGGGGCGCCCCGGGGAGCTGTTTTTT. The encoded protein is CASSLNSDRGRPGELFF. The chain links TRBV4-2 to TRBJ2-2; 11 bases are shared with TRBD1. Germline trimming cut 4 bases from V and 6 bases from J; bases unmatched to any gene: 10. CDR3 length: 17 amino acids. Germline V gives CDR1 LGHNA, CDR2 YNFKEQ.

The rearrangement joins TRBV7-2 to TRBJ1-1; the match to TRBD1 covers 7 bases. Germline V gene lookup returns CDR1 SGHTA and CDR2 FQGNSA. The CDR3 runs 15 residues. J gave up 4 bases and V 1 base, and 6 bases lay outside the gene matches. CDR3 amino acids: CASSLGPGGFTEAFF. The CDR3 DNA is TGTGCCAGCAGCTTAGGCCCAGGGGGTTTCACTGAAGCTTTCTTT.

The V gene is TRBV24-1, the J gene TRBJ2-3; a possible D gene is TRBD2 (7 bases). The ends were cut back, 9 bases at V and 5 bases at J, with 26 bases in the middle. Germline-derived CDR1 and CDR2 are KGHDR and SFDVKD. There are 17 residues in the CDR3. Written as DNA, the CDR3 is TGTGCCACCTCATCCGCGGGGGCAGGGGCGGAGGGAGATACGCAGTATTTT. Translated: CATSSAGAGAEGDTQYF.

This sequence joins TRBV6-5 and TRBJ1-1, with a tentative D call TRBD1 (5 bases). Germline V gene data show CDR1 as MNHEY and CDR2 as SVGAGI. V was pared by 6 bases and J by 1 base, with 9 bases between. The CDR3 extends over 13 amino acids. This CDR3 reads CASRGTENTEAFF. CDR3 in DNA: TGTGCCAGCAGGGGGACGGAGAACACTGAAGCTTTCTTT.

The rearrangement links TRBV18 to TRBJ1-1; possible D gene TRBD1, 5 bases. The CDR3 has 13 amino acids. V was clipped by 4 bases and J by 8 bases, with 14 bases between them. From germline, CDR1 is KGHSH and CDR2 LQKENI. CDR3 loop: CASSQGTDGEAFF. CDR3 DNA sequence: TGTGCCAGCTCACAAGGGACGGACGGGGAAGCTTTCTTT.

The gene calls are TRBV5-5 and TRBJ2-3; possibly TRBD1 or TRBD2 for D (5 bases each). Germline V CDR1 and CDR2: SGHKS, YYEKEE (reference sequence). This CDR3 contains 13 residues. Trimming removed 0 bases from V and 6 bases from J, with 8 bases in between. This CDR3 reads CASSLGGYDTQYF. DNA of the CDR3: TGTGCCAGCAGCTTGGGGGGGTATGATACGCAGTATTTT. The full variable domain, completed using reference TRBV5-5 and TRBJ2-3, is DAGVTQSPTHLIKTRGQQVTLRCSPISGHKSVSWYQQVLGQGPQFIFQYYEKEERGRGNFPDRFSARQFPNYSSELNVNALLLGDSALYLCASSLGGYDTQYFGPGTRLTVL.

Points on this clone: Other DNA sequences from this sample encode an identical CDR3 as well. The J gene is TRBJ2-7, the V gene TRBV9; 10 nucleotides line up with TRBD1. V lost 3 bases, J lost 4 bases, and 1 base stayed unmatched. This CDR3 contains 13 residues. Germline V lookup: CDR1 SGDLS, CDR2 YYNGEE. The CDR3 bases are TGTGCCAGCAGCGGACAGGGGGCGTACGAGCAGTACTTC. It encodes CASSGQGAYEQYF.

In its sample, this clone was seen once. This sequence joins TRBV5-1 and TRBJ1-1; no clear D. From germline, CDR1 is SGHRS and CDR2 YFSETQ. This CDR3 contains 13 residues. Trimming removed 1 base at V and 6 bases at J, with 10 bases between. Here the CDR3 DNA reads TGCGCCAGCAGCTTGAGTCGGTCCTCTGAAGCTTTCTTT. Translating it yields CASSLSRSSEAFF.

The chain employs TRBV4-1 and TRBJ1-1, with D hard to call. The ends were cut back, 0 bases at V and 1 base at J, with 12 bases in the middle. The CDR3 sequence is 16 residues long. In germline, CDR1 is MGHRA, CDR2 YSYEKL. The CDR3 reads CASSQDRATQNTEAFF. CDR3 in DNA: TGCGCCAGCAGCCAAGATAGGGCCACCCAGAACACTGAAGCTTTCTTT.

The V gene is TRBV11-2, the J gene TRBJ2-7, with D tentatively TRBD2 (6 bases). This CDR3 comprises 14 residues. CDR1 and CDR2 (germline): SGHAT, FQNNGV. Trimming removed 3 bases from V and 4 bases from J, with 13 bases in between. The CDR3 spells CASSFTGAMYEQYF. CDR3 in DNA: TGTGCCAGCAGCTTCACGGGAGCTATGTACGAGCAGTACTTC.

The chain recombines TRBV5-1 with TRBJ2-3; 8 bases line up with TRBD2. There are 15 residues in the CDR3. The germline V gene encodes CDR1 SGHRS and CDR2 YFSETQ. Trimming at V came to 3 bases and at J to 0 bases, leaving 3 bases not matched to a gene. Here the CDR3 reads CASSSSGGSTDTQYF. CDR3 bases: TGCGCCAGCAGCTCGAGCGGGGGTAGCACAGATACGCAGTATTTT. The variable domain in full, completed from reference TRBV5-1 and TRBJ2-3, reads KAGVTQTPRYLIKTRGQQVTLSCSPISGHRSVSWYQQTPGQGLQFLFEYFSETQRNKGNFPGRFSGRQFSNSRSEMNVSTLELGDSALYLCASSSSGGSTDTQYFGPGTRLTVL.

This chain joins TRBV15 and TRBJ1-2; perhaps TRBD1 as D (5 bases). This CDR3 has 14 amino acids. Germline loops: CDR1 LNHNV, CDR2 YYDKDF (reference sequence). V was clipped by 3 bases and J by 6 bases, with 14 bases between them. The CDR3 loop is CATSSALQEDGYTF. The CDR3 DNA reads TGTGCCACCAGCAGCGCACTACAGGAGGATGGCTACACCTTC.

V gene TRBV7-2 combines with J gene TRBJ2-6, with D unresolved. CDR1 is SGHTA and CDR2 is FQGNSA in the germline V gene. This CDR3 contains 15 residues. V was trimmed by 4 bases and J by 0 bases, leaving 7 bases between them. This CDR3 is CASSSRDSGANVLTF. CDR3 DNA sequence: TGTGCCAGCAGCTCCCGTGACTCTGGGGCCAACGTCCTGACTTTC.